A selection of T cell receptor beta chains follows, all from one sample in a study of shared clonotypes between healthy human individuals. The data were produced by immunoSEQ multiplex PCR, yet TCRdb's version contains in-frame clones alone and is incomplete. The table shows about 2.4 million clones, with more than 90% occurring only once. Sequencing was done on a sample of naive CD4+ T cells sorted from blood. The receptors come from a man aged 18-30 years in good health. Each CDR3 is given with its conserved first and last residue. A D gene is named only where the DNA matches it firmly. Clone size is given for some rows only: seen once, a few or many times, or a class if the clone is expanded.

cdr3_aa | cdr3_nt | d_call | j_call | v_call | clone_size
CSATAGAEAFF | TGCAGTGCCACGGCAGGCGCTGAAGCTTTCTTT | . | TRBJ1-1 | TRBV20-1 | .
CASSPRQGGSETQYF | TGCGCCAGCAGCCCTAGGCAGGGGGGGTCAGAGACCCAGTACTTC | . | TRBJ2-5 | TRBV5-1 | .
CAISESRSGSTDTQYF | TGTGCCATCAGTGAGTCGCGTAGCGGGAGTACAGATACGCAGTATTTT | TRBD2 | TRBJ2-3 | TRBV10-3 | .
CASRTGSTDTQYF | TGCGCCAGCAGGACAGGGAGCACAGATACGCAGTATTTT | TRBD1 | TRBJ2-3 | TRBV5-1 | .
CASSEGGPYNSPLHF | TGTGCCAGCAGTGAAGGGGGACCCTATAATTCACCCCTCCACTTT | . | TRBJ1-6 | TRBV25-1 | .
CASSDRGRGYSNQPQHF | TGTGCCAGCAGTGACAGGGGGCGCGGATATAGCAATCAGCCCCAGCATTTT | TRBD1 | TRBJ1-5 | TRBV2 | .
CASSLGTGSANSPLHF | TGTGCCAGCAGTTTGGGGACAGGGTCTGCTAATTCACCCCTCCACTTT | TRBD1 | TRBJ1-6 | TRBV28 | .
CASSQRGKGGPGNTIYF | TGTGCCAGCAGCCAAAGAGGGAAGGGGGGTCCTGGAAACACCATATATTTT | . | TRBJ1-3 | TRBV11-2 | .
CASGLGGETQYF | TGTGCTAGTGGTTTGGGGGGAGAGACCCAGTACTTC | . | TRBJ2-5 | TRBV12-5 | .
CASSQDSWQGFVGYTF | TGCGCCAGCAGCCAAGATAGTTGGCAGGGATTCGTCGGCTACACCTTC | . | TRBJ1-2 | TRBV4-1 | .
CASSYSPDTQYF | TGTGCCAGCAGTTACTCGCCAGATACGCAGTATTTT | . | TRBJ2-3 | TRBV7-2 | .
CAWSRGGSQETQYF | TGTGCCTGGAGTCGGGGGGGCTCGCAAGAGACCCAGTACTTC | TRBD2 | TRBJ2-5 | TRBV30 | .
CASSLAGAGTKNIQYF | TGTGCCAGCAGCTTGGCAGGGGCTGGGACCAAAAACATTCAGTACTTC | . | TRBJ2-4 | TRBV5-4 | few
CASSGTGFNTEAFF | TGCGCCAGCAGTGGGACAGGTTTTAACACTGAAGCTTTCTTT | TRBD1 | TRBJ1-1 | TRBV10-2 | .
CASSQDTVGGSGTQYF | TGCGCCAGCAGCCAAGATACGGTCGGGGGGTCCGGTACGCAGTATTTT | TRBD2 | TRBJ2-3 | TRBV4-1 | .
CASSPSGTGDERSNQPQHF | TGTGCCAGCAGCCCGAGTGGGACAGGGGATGAGAGGAGCAATCAGCCCCAGCATTTT | TRBD1 | TRBJ1-5 | TRBV9 | .
CASRASGGGVQFF | TGTGCCAGCAGGGCTAGCGGGGGGGGTGTGCAGTTCTTC | TRBD2 | TRBJ2-1 | TRBV2 | .
CASSEPDYGYTF | TGTGCCAGCAGTGAGCCGGACTATGGCTACACCTTC | . | TRBJ1-2 | TRBV6-6 | .
CATADRGEKLFF | TGTGCCACTGCGGACAGGGGGGAAAAACTGTTTTTT | TRBD1 | TRBJ1-4 | TRBV6-6 | .
CASSPPGQGGQPQHF | TGTGCCAGCTCACCACCGGGACAGGGTGGCCAGCCCCAGCATTTT | TRBD1 | TRBJ1-5 | TRBV18 | .
CASSLAYLVDTGELFF | TGTGCCAGCAGCTTAGCCTATCTAGTAGACACCGGGGAGCTGTTTTTT | . | TRBJ2-2 | TRBV7-2 | .
CATPTGGNYGYTF | TGTGCCACCCCAACAGGGGGCAACTATGGCTACACCTTC | TRBD1 | TRBJ1-2 | TRBV7-2 | .
CASSLAGTRTDTQYF | TGCGCCAGCAGCTTGGCGGGGACGCGCACAGATACGCAGTATTTT | . | TRBJ2-3 | TRBV5-1 | .
CASSPPGRGEEQYF | TGTGCCAGCTCACCACCGGGGCGGGGCGAGGAGCAGTACTTC | . | TRBJ2-7 | TRBV18 | once
CASSPPSGTEQFF | TGTGCCAGCTCACCACCGTCAGGCACTGAGCAGTTCTTC | . | TRBJ2-1 | TRBV18 | .
CASSFQGEGTEAFF | TGTGCCAGCAGCTTTCAAGGGGAGGGGACTGAAGCTTTCTTT | . | TRBJ1-1 | TRBV5-4 | .
CASSPGLVVGELFF | TGTGCCAGCAGCCCGGGACTAGTAGTCGGGGAGCTGTTTTTT | TRBD2 | TRBJ2-2 | TRBV7-2 | .
CASSLGPGSMNTEAFF | TGCGCCAGCAGCTTGGGACCGGGATCGATGAACACTGAAGCTTTCTTT | . | TRBJ1-1 | TRBV5-1 | few
CASSPPSGVSNQPQHF | TGTGCCAGCTCACCACCCTCAGGGGTGAGCAATCAGCCCCAGCATTTT | . | TRBJ1-5 | TRBV18 | .
CASSTGTENTGELFF | TGTGCCAGTAGCACCGGGACAGAGAACACCGGGGAGCTGTTTTTT | TRBD1 | TRBJ2-2 | TRBV19 | .
CASSRSAPAGGEQFF | TGTGCCAGCAGCCGATCAGCACCAGCAGGTGGTGAGCAGTTCTTC | . | TRBJ2-1 | TRBV6-5 | .
CASSLLVSGANVLTF | TGTGCCAGCAGCTTGTTAGTTTCTGGGGCCAACGTCCTGACTTTC | . | TRBJ2-6 | TRBV5-4 | once
CASSPRHGHYEQYF | TGTGCCAGCTCACCAAGGCACGGACATTACGAGCAGTACTTC | . | TRBJ2-7 | TRBV18 | .
CASSPVVGDNSPLHF | TGTGCCAGCTCACCAGTTGTCGGAGATAATTCACCCCTCCACTTT | . | TRBJ1-6 | TRBV18 | .
CASSPATGLNEKLFF | TGTGCCAGCAGTCCCGCGACAGGGCTTAATGAAAAACTGTTTTTT | TRBD1 | TRBJ1-4 | TRBV6-6 | .
CASSYQGGSHEQYF | TGTGCCAGCAGTTACCAGGGTGGGTCTCACGAGCAGTACTTC | . | TRBJ2-7 | TRBV6-5 | .
CASREQGVVKLFF | TGTGCCAGTAGGGAACAGGGAGTAGTAAAACTGTTTTTT | . | TRBJ1-4 | TRBV19 | .
CAWSGGSNYGYTF | TGTGCCTGGAGTGGCGGATCTAACTATGGCTACACCTTC | . | TRBJ1-2 | TRBV30 | .
CASSPSQGAGLITEAFF | TGTGCCAGTAGTCCATCTCAGGGGGCTGGGTTGATCACTGAAGCTTTCTTT | TRBD1 | TRBJ1-1 | TRBV19 | .
CASSYPGLGEQYF | TGTGCCAGCAGTTACCCCGGACTAGGCGAGCAGTACTTC | TRBD2 | TRBJ2-7 | TRBV6-5 | .
CASSPQDLIMNTEAFF | TGTGCCAGCTCACCACAAGACCTGATAATGAACACTGAAGCTTTCTTT | . | TRBJ1-1 | TRBV18 | .
CASSLAWQVSTDTQYF | TGTGCCAGCAGCTTGGCTTGGCAGGTATCCACAGATACGCAGTATTTT | . | TRBJ2-3 | TRBV5-6 | .
CASSWDQETQYF | TGTGCCAGCAGTTGGGACCAAGAGACCCAGTACTTC | . | TRBJ2-5 | TRBV28 | .